The next 9 T cell receptor beta chains were all read from a single sample in a study of blood T cell repertoires in COVID-19. Libraries were prepared by immunoSEQ multiplex PCR; TCRdb keeps only in-frame clonotypes and omits some of them. The data contain tens of thousands of clones, roughly 85% of them singletons. Source material: peripheral blood. The receptor set was obtained from a man in his sixties with acute or convalescent COVID-19.

This rearrangement joins TRBV7-2 to TRBJ1-5; TRBD1 matches at 9 bases. The CDR3 length is 15 residues. Germline trimming cut 5 bases from V and 4 bases from J; bases unmatched to any gene: 6. Germline V lookup: CDR1 SGHTA, CDR2 FQGNSA. This CDR3 is CASSEQGAINQPQHF. The CDR3 DNA reads TGTGCCAGCAGCGAACAGGGGGCGATTAATCAGCCCCAGCATTTT.

The rearrangement links TRBV4-3 to TRBJ1-1; 8 bases are a match to TRBD1. The CDR3 contains 15 residues. The ends lost 1 base at V and 3 bases at J; junction bases unmatched: 4. Per germline, CDR1 LGHNA and CDR2 YSLEER. CDR3 sequence: CASSQAAGGHTEAFF. The CDR3 region has the DNA TGCGCCAGCAGCCAAGCCGCAGGGGGCCACACTGAAGCTTTCTTT.

This clone occurred a few times. The chain carries TRBV5-1 and TRBJ2-5, with D perhaps matching TRBD2 (6 bases). This CDR3 spans 12 amino acids. The V gene's germline CDR1 is SGHRS and CDR2 YFSETQ. Between the trimmed V and J ends, which lost 3 bases and 4 bases, there was a span of 7 bases. The DNA of the CDR3 is TGCGCCAGCAGCTCGGAGGGAGAGACCCAGTACTTC. It codes for CASSSEGETQYF.

This chain connects TRBV30 to TRBJ1-1; D possibly corresponds to TRBD1 (5 bases). V lost 2 bases to trimming and J lost 1 base, with 20 bases between them. The CDR3 covers 17 residues. CDR1 is GTSNPN, CDR2 SVGIG, per germline (reference sequence). In DNA, the CDR3 is TGTGCCTGGAGTAGTTCGGGTTCCTTCAGGGAGAACACTGAAGCTTTCTTT. Protein product: CAWSSSGSFRENTEAFF.

The chain's CDR3 is CASSNTQGSNSPLHF. The CDR3 nucleotides read TGTGCCAGCAGCAATACACAGGGGTCGAATTCACCCCTCCACTTT. The J gene is TRBJ1-6, the V gene TRBV7-6; 7 nucleotides agree with TRBD1. Per germline, CDR1 SGHVS and CDR2 FNYEAQ. CDR3 length: 15 amino acids. V was clipped by 5 bases and J by 7 bases; unmatched bases: 8.

This chain uses TRBV30 with TRBJ1-2; D may be TRBD1 (6 bases). The ends were cut back, 2 bases at V and 5 bases at J, with 12 bases in the middle. Germline V lookup: CDR1 GTSNPN, CDR2 SVGIG (reference sequence). The CDR3 is 13 amino acids. The CDR3 here is CAWSRQEFYGYTF. Written as DNA, the CDR3 is TGTGCCTGGAGTAGACAGGAATTTTATGGCTACACCTTC.

The CDR3 coding sequence is TGTGCCAGCAGTGAGGGGGGAAGTGCTACTAACTATGGCTACACCTTC. This sequence encodes CASSEGGSATNYGYTF. The chain combines TRBV2 with TRBJ1-2; TRBD1 might be the D (5 bases). This CDR3 spans 16 amino acids. CDR1 and CDR2 (germline): SNHLY, FYNNEI. V was shortened by 3 bases and J by 0 bases, with 14 bases between the two germline ends.

The J gene is TRBJ1-4, the V gene TRBV19, with 7 bases fitting TRBD1. CDR1 is LNHDA and CDR2 is SQIVND in the germline V gene (reference sequence). CDR3 length: 16 residues. With V trimmed by 4 bases and J by 6 bases, 11 bases remained unmatched. The CDR3, as DNA: TGTGCCAGTAGTAACAGGGGAACGTTAAGGGATGAAAAACTGTTTTTT. Amino acids: CASSNRGTLRDEKLFF.

The J gene is TRBJ2-5, the V gene TRBV13, with 11 bases fitting TRBD1. This CDR3 comprises 15 residues. CDR1 PRHDT and CDR2 FYEKMQ come from the germline V gene (reference sequence). J lost 6 bases, V lost 5 bases, and 8 bases had no gene match. The CDR3, as DNA: TGTGCCAGCAGCCCCGGGACAGGGGGGGGTAAGACCCAGTACTTC. This translates into CASSPGTGGGKTQYF.